One and the same sample provided the 24 T cell receptor beta chains below, sequenced in a study of blood T cell repertoires in COVID-19. Libraries were prepared by immunoSEQ multiplex PCR; TCRdb keeps only in-frame clonotypes and omits some of them. In the table there are under 300,000 clones, 75% to 90% of which are singletons. The sequenced material came from PBMCs or T cells enriched from blood (not recorded which). These receptors were taken from a woman aged 30 to 39 with acute COVID-19.

CDR3 sequence (DNA): TGTGCCAGTAGTACCCGGACTGCTGGGAAGAACACTGAAGCTTTCTTT. The encoded protein is CASSTRTAGKNTEAFF. The chain is built from TRBV19 and TRBJ1-1; D not certain. Germline lookup yields CDR1 LNHDA and CDR2 SQIVND (reference sequence). The length of the CDR3 is 16 residues. V shed 4 bases and J shed 1 base, with 16 bases lying between them.

The V call is TRBV28, the J call TRBJ2-7; 11 nucleotides agree with TRBD1. CDR1 MDHEN and CDR2 SYDVKM come from the germline V gene. This CDR3 has 13 residues. Trimming took 10 bases from V and 4 from J; bases not matched to a gene: 6. The CDR3 protein is CATEGQGGYEQYF. The CDR3 nucleotides read TGTGCCACCGAGGGACAGGGGGGATACGAGCAGTACTTC. The entire variable domain, with the rest obtained from reference TRBV28 and TRBJ2-7, is as follows: DVKVTQSSRYLVKRTGEKVFLECVQDMDHENMFWYRQDPGLGLRLIYFSYDVKMKEKGDIPEGYSVSREKKERFSLILESASTNQTSMYLCATEGQGGYEQYFGPGTRLTVT.

This clone is a singleton in its sample. V is TRBV6-2 or TRBV6-3 and J is TRBJ2-1; D possibly corresponds to TRBD2 (6 bases). CDR1 and CDR2 from the germline V gene are MNHEY and SVGEGT. The CDR3 covers 15 residues. Trimming pared 2 bases from V and 2 bases from J, leaving 10 bases between. The CDR3 DNA follows: TGTGCCAGCAGTTACGGCGGGGTGGCCTACAATGAGCAGTTCTTC. As protein: CASSYGGVAYNEQFF.

The chain employs TRBV6-2 or TRBV6-3 and TRBJ1-4, with no clear D. Germline CDR1 MNHEY, CDR2 SVGEGT. The CDR3 has 15 amino acids. Trimming pared 2 bases from V and 3 bases from J, leaving 10 bases between. CDR3: CASSYEGRANEKLFF. In DNA form, the CDR3 reads TGTGCCAGCAGTTACGAGGGCCGGGCTAATGAAAAACTGTTTTTT.

The J gene is TRBJ1-1, the V gene TRBV12-5; D not resolved. Deletions cut 7 bases from V and 6 bases from J, with 15 bases between. Per germline, CDR1 LGHNT and CDR2 FRNRAP. The length of the CDR3 is 13 residues. In DNA, the CDR3 is TGTGCTAGTGAACTCCGGGGTGGCCCTGAAGCTTTCTTT. Encoded protein: CASELRGGPEAFF.

The rearrangement joins TRBV29-1 to TRBJ2-7; TRBD1 aligns across 9 bases. This CDR3 comprises 15 residues. Trimming cost V 0 bases and J 4 bases; bases outside gene matches: 7. Germline CDR1 SQVTM, CDR2 ANQGSEA. CDR3 loop: CSVEDGTGRPYEQYF. The CDR3 DNA follows: TGCAGCGTTGAAGATGGGACAGGGAGACCTTACGAGCAGTACTTC.

The chain combines TRBV28 with TRBJ1-3, with D perhaps TRBD1 (5 bases). From germline, CDR1 is MDHEN and CDR2 SYDVKM. CDR3 size: 15 residues. Trimming took off 6 bases at V and 0 bases at J, with 12 bases between the two ends. CDR3 coding DNA: TGTGCCAGCAGGGGAGGGGACGCCTCTGGAAACACCATATATTTT. Translated, it gives CASRGGDASGNTIYF.

The V call is TRBV5-4, the J call TRBJ2-7, with D possibly being TRBD1 (5 bases). V gave up 3 bases and J gave up 7 bases, with 14 bases separating them. Germline CDR1 is SGHNT and CDR2 is YYREEE (reference sequence). This CDR3 has 13 residues. The CDR3 sequence: CASSSAGFREQYF. The CDR3 DNA follows: TGTGCCAGCAGCTCGGCAGGGTTCCGGGAGCAGTACTTC.

The CDR3 spells CATSSPGTSGGAMETQYF. The CDR3, as DNA: TGTGCCACCAGCAGTCCCGGGACTAGCGGGGGGGCCATGGAGACCCAGTACTTC. This chain uses TRBV15 with TRBJ2-5; 16 positions agree with TRBD2. CDR1 and CDR2 (germline): LNHNV, YYDKDF (reference sequence). The CDR3 has 18 amino acids. Unmatched junction bases numbered 9, after V lost 3 bases and J lost 5 bases.

The rearrangement links TRBV6-5 to TRBJ2-5; the match to TRBD2 covers 10 bases. Trimming cost V 10 bases and J 2 bases; bases outside gene matches: 10. The germline V gene encodes CDR1 MNHEY and CDR2 SVGAGI. The CDR3 extends over 15 amino acids. CDR3: CAILSSGGSQETQYF. In DNA form, the CDR3 reads TGTGCCATCCTTAGTAGCGGGGGGTCTCAAGAGACCCAGTACTTC.

The chain is built from TRBV6-4 and TRBJ2-1; D might be TRBD2 (5 bases). This CDR3 region has 15 residues. Trimming stripped 0 bases from V and 4 bases from J, with 10 bases between. Germline CDR1 reads MRHNA; CDR2 reads SNTAGT. In DNA form, the CDR3 reads TGTGCCAGCAGTGACTCGGATTCGGGATACAATGAGCAGTTCTTC. As protein: CASSDSDSGYNEQFF.

V and J are TRBV5-4 and TRBJ1-3, with unresolved D. Trimming removed 3 bases from V and 4 bases from J, with 8 bases in between. The germline V gene encodes CDR1 SGHNT and CDR2 YYREEE (reference sequence). CDR3 size: 13 residues. In DNA, the CDR3 is TGTGCCAGCAGCTCTAATACCGGAAACACCATATATTTT. Protein product: CASSSNTGNTIYF.

CDR3 amino acids: CASSPRRLAGEGETQYF. The CDR3 DNA follows: TGCGCCAGCAGCCCAAGGAGACTAGCGGGGGAGGGGGAGACCCAGTACTTC. V usage is TRBV5-1 and J usage is TRBJ2-5, with TRBD2 identical over 12 bases. After removal of 4 bases from V and 5 bases from J, the junction contained 12 bases not matched to a gene. Germline V gives CDR1 SGHRS, CDR2 YFSETQ. The CDR3 length is 17 residues.

The chain recombines TRBV29-1 with TRBJ1-1; D call uncertain. From germline, CDR1 is SQVTM and CDR2 ANQGSEA. This CDR3 contains 14 residues. V lost 1 base and J 8 bases, leaving 17 bases between the germline ends. The CDR3 bases are TGCAGCGTTGAAGCCGCGGGTTGGGCCGTGGAAGCTTTCTTT. This translates into CSVEAAGWAVEAFF.

The rearrangement links TRBV13 to TRBJ2-7; 8 bases align to TRBD1. There are 18 residues in the CDR3. The germline CDR1 and CDR2 sequences are PRHDT and FYEKMQ (reference sequence). Trimming cost V 1 base and J 4 bases; bases outside gene matches: 15. Here the CDR3 reads CASSLVGQGMGIGYEQYF. CDR3 bases: TGTGCCAGCAGCTTAGTAGGACAGGGAATGGGGATAGGGTACGAGCAGTACTTC.

This clone was seen a few times. V and J are TRBV6-4 and TRBJ2-1; D perhaps matches TRBD2 (5 bases). Trimming took off 5 bases at V and 8 bases at J, with 22 bases between the two ends. Germline V gene lookup returns CDR1 MRHNA and CDR2 SNTAGT. The CDR3 has 16 residues. This CDR3 reads CASSQKAASEVHEQFF. The CDR3 DNA reads as TGTGCCAGCAGTCAAAAAGCGGCCTCAGAGGTCCATGAGCAGTTCTTC.

V is TRBV6-5 and J is TRBJ2-1; possibly TRBD2 for D (5 bases). Trimming took 4 bases from V and 10 from J, leaving 14 bases between them. CDR1 is MNHEY and CDR2 is SVGAGI in the germline V gene. This CDR3 spans 13 amino acids. The CDR3 is CASSFSREREQFF. The CDR3 bases are TGTGCCAGCAGTTTCTCGCGAGAGCGGGAGCAGTTCTTC.

The chain couples TRBV7-6 to TRBJ1-1; a weak D match, TRBD1 (5 bases). The CDR3 extends over 11 amino acids. With 6 bases removed from V and 6 bases from J, the gap between germline ends came to 8 bases. Per germline, CDR1 SGHVS and CDR2 FNYEAQ. For the CDR3, the DNA is TGTGCCAGCAGTCAACAGGCTGAAGCTTTCTTT. It yields the protein CASSQQAEAFF.

J is TRBJ1-2 and V is TRBV2; 10 nucleotides agree with TRBD1. The V gene end was trimmed by 5 bases and the J gene end by 6 bases; junction bases not matched to a gene: 6. This CDR3 has 14 amino acids. CDR1 is SNHLY, CDR2 FYNNEI, per germline. The CDR3: CASSLRDRGNGYTF. In nucleotides, the CDR3 is TGTGCCAGCAGTCTCCGGGACAGGGGAAATGGCTACACCTTC.

This rearrangement joins TRBV20-1 to TRBJ1-1, with D unresolved. The CDR3 has 13 residues. V was shortened by 3 bases and J by 0 bases, with 8 bases between the two germline ends. Germline loops: CDR1 DFQATT, CDR2 SNEGSKA (reference sequence). DNA of the CDR3: TGCAGTGCTAGTTGGCGGGTGAACACTGAAGCTTTCTTT. Encoded protein: CSASWRVNTEAFF.

The V call is TRBV4-3, the J call TRBJ2-7; 9 positions agree with TRBD2. The junction had 8 bases not matched to a gene; V was cut back by 0 bases and J by 2 bases. From germline, CDR1 is LGHNA and CDR2 YSLEER. The CDR3 spans 17 residues. The CDR3 loop reads CASSQDLGSGSPYEQYF. CDR3 DNA: TGCGCCAGCAGCCAAGATCTAGGTAGCGGGAGTCCCTACGAGCAGTACTTC.

This clone was seen a handful of times. The gene calls are TRBV4-3 and TRBJ1-2, with 9 bases lining up with TRBD1. The V gene's germline CDR1 is LGHNA and CDR2 YSLEER. The CDR3 spans 16 residues. After removal of 4 bases from V and 6 bases from J, the junction contained 12 bases not matched to a gene. The CDR3 nucleotides read TGCGCCAGCAGCCGCGACCTGACAGGGGGATTAGATGGCTACACCTTC. Its protein is CASSRDLTGGLDGYTF.

The rearrangement joins TRBV9 to TRBJ2-1; TRBD1 might be the D (5 bases). Per the germline V gene, CDR1 is SGDLS and CDR2 is YYNGEE. The CDR3 extends over 13 amino acids. The ends were cut back, 3 bases at V and 4 bases at J, with 8 bases in the middle. CDR3 sequence (DNA): TGTGCCAGCAGCGGACAGCAATACAATGAGCAGTTCTTC. Translated: CASSGQQYNEQFF.

CDR3 amino acids: CAGESGTRGTEAFF. The CDR3 DNA is TGTGCCGGAGAAAGCGGGACAAGAGGCACTGAAGCTTTCTTT. V is TRBV2 and J is TRBJ1-1; D possibly corresponds to TRBD1 (6 bases). The V and J ends lost 11 bases and 4 bases respectively, with 20 bases between them. The length of the CDR3 is 14 residues. Germline V gene data show CDR1 as SNHLY and CDR2 as FYNNEI.